This TCR beta chain was captured by sequencing in a study of control samples from healthy donors and cancer patients. Generated by immunoSEQ multiplex PCR, the TCRdb table keeps only in-frame clones and is missing some. The profile shows about 130,000 clones, about 92% of them singletons. The sequence was collected from an elderly man with head and neck cancer. Sequences were obtained from PBMCs.

The CDR3 spells CSATGQGSYEQYF. The CDR3 DNA follows: TGCAGCGCAACGGGACAGGGATCCTACGAGCAGTACTTC. V gene TRBV29-1 combines with J gene TRBJ2-7, with 9 bases aligning to TRBD1. J lost 1 base, V lost 7 bases, and 5 bases had no gene match. Germline V gives CDR1 SQVTM, CDR2 ANQGSEA. The CDR3 is 13 residues long.